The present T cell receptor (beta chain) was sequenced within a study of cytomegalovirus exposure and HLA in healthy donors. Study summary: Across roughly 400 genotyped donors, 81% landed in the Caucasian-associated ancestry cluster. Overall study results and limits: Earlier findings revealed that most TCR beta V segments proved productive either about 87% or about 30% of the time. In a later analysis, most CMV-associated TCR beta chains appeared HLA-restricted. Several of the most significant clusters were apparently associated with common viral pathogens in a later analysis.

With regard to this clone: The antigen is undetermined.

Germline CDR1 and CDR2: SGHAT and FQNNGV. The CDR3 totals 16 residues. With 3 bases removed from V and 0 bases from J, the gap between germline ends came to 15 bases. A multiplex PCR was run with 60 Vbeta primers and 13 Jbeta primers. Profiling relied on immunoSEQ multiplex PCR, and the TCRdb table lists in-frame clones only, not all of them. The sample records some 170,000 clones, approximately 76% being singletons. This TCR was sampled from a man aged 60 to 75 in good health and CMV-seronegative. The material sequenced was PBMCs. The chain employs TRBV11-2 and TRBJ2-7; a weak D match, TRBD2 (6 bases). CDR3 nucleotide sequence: TGTGCCAGCAGCTTCTTAGGAGGGAGGACCTCCTACGAGCAGTACTTC. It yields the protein CASSFLGGRTSYEQYF.